This T cell receptor (beta chain) was profiled in a study of T cell responses to AZD1222 COVID-19 vaccine. Turning to this clone: Its matching antigen is unknown. A read error may produce the germline difference seen at one junction end.

Study outcomes and limitations: Regions 160-218 and 743-854 dominated among vaccine-associated CD4 TCRs spanning spike. Females made up more of the donors, who were largely white British, and clonal diversity may have come out too low.

Generated by immunoSEQ multiplex PCR, the TCRdb table keeps only in-frame clones and is missing some. The sample has roughly 150,000 clones; roughly 87% are singletons. The CDR3 extends over 16 amino acids. Germline V lookup: CDR1 MNHEY, CDR2 SVGAGI. This clonotype originated in an adult who received the AZD1222 COVID-19 vaccine. The chain carries TRBV6-5 and TRBJ2-7; the match to TRBD1 covers 9 bases. Sequencing used peripheral blood, obtained 28 days after the second AZD1222 dose. CDR3 sequence (DNA): TGTGCCAGCAGTTACCAAGCCGGGACAGGGCTCCACTCAAGTCACTTC. It specifies CASSYQAGTGLHSSHF.